One and the same sample provided the 30 T cell receptor beta chains below, sequenced in a study of blood T cell repertoires in COVID-19. Measured with immunoSEQ multiplex PCR; TCRdb has only the in-frame clones, and not every one. The sample has 150,000 to 200,000 clones, 80% to 90% seen once. The sequencing input was PBMCs or T cells enriched from blood (not recorded which). Receptors originate from a man aged 45-65 years who had recovered from COVID-19.

The chain joins TRBV19 to TRBJ2-3; 11 bases map to TRBD2. The junction had 13 bases not matched to a gene; V was cut back by 2 bases and J by 0 bases. Per the germline V gene, CDR1 is LNHDA and CDR2 is SQIVND (reference sequence). The CDR3 runs 20 residues. This CDR3 reads CASSIRRPSGGLLSTDTQYF. The CDR3 DNA sequence: TGTGCCAGTAGTATACGTCGTCCTAGCGGGGGGCTACTAAGCACAGATACGCAGTATTTT.

This chain uses TRBV6-5 with TRBJ1-1; no firm D call. Germline-derived CDR1 and CDR2 are MNHEY and SVGAGI. The CDR3 loop spans 14 amino acids. V lost 0 bases to trimming and J lost 6 bases, with 11 bases between them. CDR3 region: CASSYSRPGSEAFF. The DNA for the CDR3 is TGTGCCAGCAGTTACTCGAGGCCGGGGTCTGAAGCTTTCTTT.

The rearrangement links TRBV10-3 to TRBJ1-1, with TRBD1 matching over 11 bases. The germline V gene encodes CDR1 ENHRY and CDR2 SYGVKD. CDR3 length: 17 residues. The V segment lost 5 bases and the J segment 1 base; nucleotides outside the gene matches: 9. The CDR3 DNA sequence: TGTGCCATCAGTCCAGGACAGGGGGCGATAGGGAACACTGAAGCTTTCTTT. Translation: CAISPGQGAIGNTEAFF.

The V gene is TRBV5-1, the J gene TRBJ2-1, with TRBD1 matching 7 bases. CDR1 is SGHRS and CDR2 is YFSETQ in the germline V gene. The CDR3 consists of 13 residues. After removal of 1 base from V and 7 bases from J, the junction contained 2 bases not matched to a gene. DNA of the CDR3: TGCGCCAGCAGCTTGAAGGGGGCAAATGAGCAGTTCTTC. Translation gives CASSLKGANEQFF.

This chain joins TRBV2 and TRBJ1-1; TRBD1 is a possible D gene (6 bases). CDR3 size: 15 residues. V was clipped by 6 bases and J by 4 bases, with 18 bases between them. Germline CDR1 is SNHLY and CDR2 is FYNNEI. The chain's CDR3 is CASSADLGQSTEAFF. In DNA form, the CDR3 reads TGTGCCAGCAGCGCCGACTTAGGACAGTCCACTGAAGCTTTCTTT.

This chain joins TRBV10-3 and TRBJ2-2; no reliable D call. CDR3 length equals 14 residues. Trimming cost V 6 bases and J 3 bases, with 11 bases left between them. Per germline, CDR1 ENHRY and CDR2 SYGVKD. The CDR3 loop is CAIRELPDTGELFF. The CDR3 bases are TGTGCCATCAGAGAGCTTCCGGACACCGGGGAGCTGTTTTTT.

The chain carries TRBV6-5 and TRBJ1-2; possible D gene TRBD1, 6 bases. The CDR3 is made up of 15 amino acids. Trimming shortened V by 7 bases and J by 1 base, and 16 bases separated the two germline ends. The germline V gene has CDR1 MNHEY and CDR2 SVGAGI. This CDR3 reads CASTPNTGINYGYTF. Written as DNA, the CDR3 is TGTGCCAGCACCCCAAATACAGGGATTAACTATGGCTACACCTTC.

CDR3 protein: CASSLAVGTGVGYTF. The CDR3 nucleotides read TGCGCCAGCAGCTTGGCCGTGGGGACAGGGGTTGGCTACACCTTC. The chain employs TRBV5-1 and TRBJ1-2; 10 bases match TRBD1. With V trimmed by 0 bases and J by 7 bases, 6 bases remained unmatched. The CDR3 extends over 15 amino acids. CDR1 is SGHRS, CDR2 YFSETQ, per germline. Full variable domain (remainder filled in from reference TRBV5-1 and TRBJ1-2): KAGVTQTPRYLIKTRGQQVTLSCSPISGHRSVSWYQQTPGQGLQFLFEYFSETQRNKGNFPGRFSGRQFSNSRSEMNVSTLELGDSALYLCASSLAVGTGVGYTFGSGTRLTVV.

The chain is built from TRBV14 and TRBJ2-1, with a tentative D call TRBD2 (6 bases). Germline V gene sequence: CDR1 SGHDN, CDR2 FVKESK. V was clipped by 4 bases and J by 6 bases, with 16 bases between them. This CDR3 region has 15 residues. The CDR3 sequence is CASSPQLVGGNEQFF. CDR3 nucleotide sequence: TGTGCCAGCAGCCCCCAACTCGTGGGGGGCAATGAGCAGTTCTTC.

The V gene is TRBV20-1, the J gene TRBJ1-4; a weak D match, TRBD1 (5 bases). The CDR3 length is 10 residues. V lost 6 bases, J lost 8 bases, and 7 bases lay in between. Looked up from germline, CDR1 is DFQATT and CDR2 is SNEGSKA (reference sequence). The CDR3 bases are TGCAGTGCGTGGGGCGAAAAACTGTTTTTT. Its translation is CSAWGEKLFF.

The J gene is TRBJ2-1, the V gene TRBV7-6; TRBD2 matches 13 bases. J lost 4 bases, V lost 5 bases, and 8 bases had no gene match. The CDR3 contains 17 residues. Germline-derived CDR1 and CDR2 are SGHVS and FNYEAQ. The CDR3 here is CASSQGLAGVLYNEQFF. In nucleotides, the CDR3 is TGTGCCAGCAGCCAAGGACTAGCGGGGGTTCTGTACAATGAGCAGTTCTTC.

The chain carries TRBV10-2 and TRBJ1-1, with 7 bases matching TRBD1. CDR1 is WSHSY and CDR2 is SAAADI in the germline V gene. The CDR3 has 15 amino acids. The trim removed 6 bases at V and 0 bases at J, leaving 7 bases unmatched. CDR3 protein: CASSLRGQMNTEAFF. Written as DNA, the CDR3 is TGCGCCAGCAGCCTTCGGGGACAGATGAACACTGAAGCTTTCTTT.

This clone was seen a few times. The V and J genes are TRBV19 and TRBJ1-2; 9 bases fit TRBD1. This CDR3 has 12 amino acids. J lost 11 bases, V lost 4 bases, and 5 bases had no gene match. Germline values: CDR1 LNHDA, CDR2 SQIVND (reference sequence). The DNA of the CDR3 is TGTGCCAGTAGTAACCGACAGGGGGTATACACCTTC. Encoded protein: CASSNRQGVYTF. Using reference TRBV19 and TRBJ1-2 for the parts outside the CDR3, the full variable domain is DGGITQSPKYLFRKEGQNVTLSCEQNLNHDAMYWYRQDPGQGLRLIYYSQIVNDFQKGDIAEGYSVSREKKESFPLTVTSAQKNPTAFYLCASSNRQGVYTFGSGTRLTVV.

The chain is built from TRBV19 and TRBJ1-1; 8 bases are shared with TRBD1. Germline V gene lookup returns CDR1 LNHDA and CDR2 SQIVND (reference sequence). This CDR3 is built from 16 residues. The ends lost 3 bases at V and 1 base at J; junction bases unmatched: 7. CDR3 loop: CASSILGQERNTEAFF. In nucleotides, the CDR3 is TGTGCCAGTAGTATTTTGGGACAGGAACGGAACACTGAAGCTTTCTTT.

The rearrangement uses TRBV5-4 and TRBJ2-4; 7 bases are shared with TRBD1. Germline CDR1 is SGHNT and CDR2 is YYREEE (reference sequence). With V trimmed by 4 bases and J by 13 bases, 14 bases remained unmatched. The CDR3 contains 14 residues. CDR3 in DNA: TGTGCCAGCAGCGACGGATGGGACAGCCAAGGGCAGTACTTC. This gives the protein CASSDGWDSQGQYF. The whole variable domain, remainder taken from reference TRBV5-4 and TRBJ2-4, is ETGVTQSPTHLIKTRGQQVTLRCSSQSGHNTVSWYQQALGQGPQFIFQYYREEENGRGNFPPRFSGLQFPNYSSELNVNALELDDSALYLCASSDGWDSQGQYFGAGTRLSVL.

V gene TRBV4-1 combines with J gene TRBJ1-1; D remains unclear. This CDR3 contains 13 residues. Trimming stripped 2 bases from V and 1 base from J, with 5 bases between. The germline V gene has CDR1 MGHRA and CDR2 YSYEKL. Here the CDR3 reads CASSQSQNTEAFF. Written as DNA, the CDR3 is TGCGCCAGCAGCCAAAGCCAGAACACTGAAGCTTTCTTT.

This clone was detected a few times. The rearrangement joins TRBV27 to TRBJ1-1; D is undetermined. V was shortened by 4 bases and J by 2 bases, with 8 bases between the two germline ends. From germline, CDR1 is MNHEY and CDR2 SMNVEV (reference sequence). The CDR3 extends over 13 amino acids. The CDR3 loop is CASSSVFNTEAFF. DNA of the CDR3: TGTGCCAGCAGTTCTGTATTCAACACTGAAGCTTTCTTT.

The rearrangement uses TRBV3-1 (or the pseudogene TRBV3-2) and TRBJ1-5; 10 bases fit TRBD1. The CDR3 length is 15 residues. Germline lookup yields CDR1 LGHDT and CDR2 YNNKEL (reference sequence). V lost 4 bases to trimming and J lost 1 base; unmatched junction nucleotides: 1. The CDR3 protein is CASSPGQGSNQPQHF. The CDR3 region has the DNA TGTGCCAGCAGCCCGGGACAGGGGAGCAATCAGCCCCAGCATTTT.

This clone appeared a single time. CDR3 bases: TGCGCCAGCAGCCAAGACCCCTACAATATCGGGATGGAGGCTGGAAACACCATATATTTT. Protein sequence: CASSQDPYNIGMEAGNTIYF. J is TRBJ1-3 and V is TRBV4-1, with unresolved D. Trimming removed 0 bases from V and 2 bases from J, with 23 bases in between. The CDR3 covers 20 residues. Germline CDR1 MGHRA, CDR2 YSYEKL.

The CDR3 region is CASSSRNSPLHF. The CDR3 DNA follows: TGTGCCAGCAGCTCTAGGAATTCACCCCTCCACTTT. The chain has TRBV7-2 and TRBJ1-6, with D hard to call. The CDR3 runs to 12 residues. V was clipped by 4 bases and J by 7 bases, with 5 bases between them. The V gene's germline CDR1 is SGHTA and CDR2 FQGNSA.

This clone was seen a handful of times. V usage is TRBV5-4 and J usage is TRBJ1-1; TRBD1 matches at 10 bases. This CDR3 has 15 amino acids. Looked up from germline, CDR1 is SGHNT and CDR2 is YYREEE (reference sequence). The V segment lost 4 bases and the J segment 5 bases; nucleotides outside the gene matches: 8. The CDR3 protein is CASSKYDRGRTEAFF. In DNA, the CDR3 is TGTGCCAGCAGCAAATACGACAGGGGGCGGACTGAAGCTTTCTTT.

This chain connects TRBV27 to TRBJ1-2; 8 bases align to TRBD1. CDR3 size: 13 residues. CDR1 MNHEY and CDR2 SMNVEV come from the germline V gene (reference sequence). With 5 bases clipped from V and 7 bases from J, the junction kept 6 bases outside the gene matches. In DNA, the CDR3 is TGTGCCAGCAGTCAGCAGGGGGCCATTGGCTACACCTTC. Translation: CASSQQGAIGYTF.

This sequence joins TRBV6-5 and TRBJ1-2; TRBD1 agrees at 7 bases. The germline gives CDR1 MNHEY, CDR2 SVGAGI. V trimming: 7 bases; J trimming: 14 bases; junction bases outside the gene matches: 13. The CDR3 runs 12 residues. This CDR3 reads CASTGRRQGLTF. DNA of the CDR3: TGTGCCAGCACAGGCCGACGACAGGGATTAACCTTC.

The J gene is TRBJ1-4, the V gene TRBV7-9; D remains unclear. Germline-derived CDR1 and CDR2 are SEHNR and FQNEAQ (reference sequence). Trimming removed 5 bases from V and 1 base from J, with 14 bases in between. The CDR3 totals 16 residues. The CDR3 region has the DNA TGTGCCAGCAGCGACCAAGACGGGAGAACTAATGAAAAACTGTTTTTT. It codes for CASSDQDGRTNEKLFF. Based on the CDR3 plus reference TRBV7-9 and TRBJ1-4, the full variable domain is DTGVSQNPRHKITKRGQNVTFRCDPISEHNRLYWYRQTLGQGPEFLTYFQNEAQLEKSRLLSDRFSAERPKGSFSTLEIQRTEQGDSAMYLCASSDQDGRTNEKLFFGSGTQLSVL.

This clone has a handful of counts. The V gene is TRBV7-9, the J gene TRBJ1-2, with D tentatively TRBD1 (6 bases). V was trimmed by 1 base and J by 2 bases, leaving 11 bases between them. Germline CDR1 reads SEHNR; CDR2 reads FQNEAQ (reference sequence). The CDR3 runs to 15 residues. CDR3: CASSLEQGPNYGYTF. The DNA for the CDR3 is TGTGCCAGCAGCTTAGAACAGGGACCCAACTATGGCTACACCTTC.

The chain combines TRBV10-1 with TRBJ1-1; the D gene is possibly TRBD1 (5 bases). Germline lookup yields CDR1 WNHNN and CDR2 SYGVQD (reference sequence). There are 13 residues in the CDR3. The ends were cut back, 6 bases at V and 5 bases at J, with 13 bases in the middle. DNA of the CDR3: TGCGCCAGCAGGCAGGGAACGGATACTGAAGCTTTCTTT. This sequence encodes CASRQGTDTEAFF.

The rearrangement links TRBV7-8 to TRBJ1-2; no definite D call. The CDR3 length is 14 residues. Trimming removed 5 bases at V and 7 bases at J, with 17 bases between. Germline-derived CDR1 and CDR2 are SGHVS and FQNEAQ. CDR3 coding DNA: TGTGCCAGCAGCCCCGCGCACACTCCGGGTGGCTACACCTTC. As protein: CASSPAHTPGGYTF.

This clone was seen once. This chain uses TRBV2 with TRBJ1-5, with D perhaps matching TRBD1 (6 bases). V was cut by 4 bases and J by 1 base, with 11 bases left in between. The CDR3 length is 15 residues. Germline V gene lookup returns CDR1 SNHLY and CDR2 FYNNEI. The CDR3 DNA is TGTGCCAGCAGTGCAACAGGGAAAAGCAATCAGCCCCAGCATTTT. Protein: CASSATGKSNQPQHF.

This clone was observed a single time. A read error may produce the germline difference seen at one junction end. The chain combines TRBV7-7 with TRBJ2-5; 9 bases are a match to TRBD1. Germline CDR1 is SSHAT and CDR2 is FNYEAQ (reference sequence). This CDR3 has 15 amino acids. CDR3 region: CASSPQRDREETQYF. The CDR3 DNA is TGTGCTAGCAGCCCCCAGAGGGACAGGGAGGAGACCCAGTACTTC.

The chain is built from TRBV9 and TRBJ1-5; D is perhaps TRBD1 (6 bases). This CDR3 has 14 amino acids. Germline V gives CDR1 SGDLS, CDR2 YYNGEE. The V end was cut by 3 bases, the J end by 4 bases, with 11 bases between. The CDR3 loop is CASSETGFNQPQHF. CDR3 DNA: TGTGCCAGCAGCGAAACAGGGTTTAATCAGCCCCAGCATTTT. The variable domain in full, with the rest retrieved from reference TRBV9 and TRBJ1-5, is DSGVTQTPKHLITATGQRVTLRCSPRSGDLSVYWYQQSLDQGLQFLIQYYNGEERAKGNILERFSAQQFPDLHSELNLSSLELGDSALYFCASSETGFNQPQHFGDGTRLSIL.